What follows are 32 T cell receptor beta chains derived from one specimen sequenced in a study of TIL therapy for anti-PD-1-resistant metastatic lung cancer. Time point described: pre-treatment sample, taken before nivolumab and TIL therapy. Sequencing used immunoSEQ v3. Measured with immunoSEQ multiplex PCR; TCRdb has only the in-frame clones, and not every one. The sample yields 50,000 to 60,000 clones, more than 80% seen once. The starting material was blood, obtained at baseline. These TCRs come from a person aged 25-79 years with non-small cell lung cancer.

This chain connects TRBV28 to TRBJ1-1, with D perhaps matching TRBD1 (5 bases). Trimming removed 1 base at V and 0 bases at J, with 9 bases between. The CDR3 runs 15 residues. Germline V gene lookup returns CDR1 MDHEN and CDR2 SYDVKM. The CDR3 region has the DNA TGTGCCAGCAGTTTATCTGGGACGGTGAACACTGAAGCTTTCTTT. Encoded protein: CASSLSGTVNTEAFF.

V usage is TRBV30 and J usage is TRBJ2-3; D uncertain. Germline-derived CDR1 and CDR2 are GTSNPN and SVGIG (reference sequence). The CDR3 runs 12 residues. With 1 base removed from V and 13 bases from J, the gap between germline ends came to 15 bases. CDR3 sequence reads: CAWSATEVPKYF. The CDR3 DNA reads TGTGCCTGGAGTGCGACCGAAGTCCCCAAGTATTTT.

The chain recombines TRBV10-3 with TRBJ2-7, with 9 bases fitting TRBD2. CDR1 is ENHRY, CDR2 SYGVKD, per germline. The CDR3 is made up of 15 amino acids. The V gene end was trimmed by 0 bases and the J gene end by 4 bases; junction bases not matched to a gene: 4. As DNA, the CDR3 is TGTGCCATCAGTGAGTCTTTAGCGGGAGTTTACGAGCAGTACTTC. Protein sequence: CAISESLAGVYEQYF.

CDR3 sequence reads: CASSHSSATGELFF. The CDR3 DNA reads as TGTGCCAGCAGTCACAGTAGCGCCACCGGGGAGCTGTTTTTT. V is TRBV6-5 and J is TRBJ2-2, with D possibly being TRBD2 (5 bases). Trimming took 5 bases from V and 4 from J, leaving 11 bases between them. This CDR3 has 14 amino acids. Germline V gene data show CDR1 as MNHEY and CDR2 as SVGAGI.

A single count supports this clone. The chain joins TRBV10-3 to TRBJ2-6; the match to TRBD1 covers 7 bases. The V and J ends lost 0 bases and 0 bases, in that order; junction bases with no gene match: 11. The germline gives CDR1 ENHRY, CDR2 SYGVKD. This CDR3 comprises 20 residues. This chain's CDR3 is CAISESGTAALFSGANVLTF. The CDR3 bases are TGTGCCATCAGTGAGTCCGGGACAGCTGCCTTATTCTCTGGGGCCAACGTCCTGACTTTC.

The chain couples TRBV12-3 or TRBV12-4 to TRBJ1-1, with D hard to call. Trimming took off 6 bases at V and 10 bases at J, with 15 bases between the two ends. CDR3 length: 12 residues. CDR3 in DNA: TGTGCCAGCAGACTCGACTTTACCGGAGCTTTCTTT. Protein product: CASRLDFTGAFF.

The chain links TRBV11-2 to TRBJ2-1; no firm D call. V was cut by 5 bases and J by 10 bases, with 9 bases left in between. CDR1 and CDR2 from the germline V gene are SGHAT and FQNNGV. The CDR3 is made up of 11 amino acids. The CDR3, as DNA: TGTGCCAGCAGCCTCGGACCAGAGCAGTTCTTC. Amino acid sequence: CASSLGPEQFF.

This clone was found once. This sequence joins TRBV28 and TRBJ2-2; no clear D gene. The CDR3 length is 13 residues. V was shortened by 6 bases and J by 4 bases, with 9 bases between the two germline ends. Germline CDR1 reads MDHEN; CDR2 reads SYDVKM. The CDR3: CASRRTFTGELFF. The CDR3 nucleotides are TGTGCCAGCAGGAGGACCTTCACCGGGGAGCTGTTTTTT.

The chain combines TRBV5-1 with TRBJ2-2; D not certain. The length of the CDR3 is 13 residues. Trimming stripped 0 bases from V and 7 bases from J, with 7 bases between. Per the germline V gene, CDR1 is SGHRS and CDR2 is YFSETQ. The CDR3 here is CASSLGWSGELFF. The CDR3 DNA sequence: TGCGCCAGCAGCTTGGGATGGAGCGGGGAGCTGTTTTTT. The whole variable domain, filled in from reference TRBV5-1 and TRBJ2-2, reads KAGVTQTPRYLIKTRGQQVTLSCSPISGHRSVSWYQQTPGQGLQFLFEYFSETQRNKGNFPGRFSGRQFSNSRSEMNVSTLELGDSALYLCASSLGWSGELFFGEGSRLTVL.

The table lists this clone with a count of one. The gene calls are TRBV28 and TRBJ1-1; 9 bases match TRBD1. V gave up 10 bases and J gave up 5 bases; unmatched junction bases: 8. CDR1 MDHEN and CDR2 SYDVKM come from the germline V gene. The CDR3 has 13 amino acids. In nucleotides, the CDR3 is TGTGCCATTACCGACAGGGGGAATACTGAAGCTTTCTTT. It specifies CAITDRGNTEAFF.

V is TRBV11-2 and J is TRBJ2-1, with 7 positions matching TRBD2. The CDR3 has 16 amino acids. Unmatched junction bases numbered 10, after V lost 3 bases and J lost 5 bases. Germline CDR1 reads SGHAT; CDR2 reads FQNNGV. CDR3: CASSLSSGRQNNEQFF. CDR3 in DNA: TGTGCCAGCAGCTTGAGTAGCGGGCGCCAAAACAATGAGCAGTTCTTC.

The V call is TRBV5-6, the J call TRBJ2-5; 9 bases map to TRBD2. Per the germline V gene, CDR1 is SGHDT and CDR2 is YYEEEE. J was trimmed by 4 bases and V by 4 bases; bases with no gene match: 8. There are 15 residues in the CDR3. CDR3: CASSLPGLAGETQYF. CDR3 in DNA: TGTGCCAGCAGCCTCCCGGGACTAGCTGGAGAGACCCAGTACTTC. Combining the CDR3 with reference TRBV5-6 and TRBJ2-5 gives the whole variable domain DAGVTQSPTHLIKTRGQQVTLRCSPKSGHDTVSWYQQALGQGPQFIFQYYEEEERQRGNFPDRFSGHQFPNYSSELNVNALLLGDSALYLCASSLPGLAGETQYFGPGTRLLVL.

The CDR3 DNA is TGTGCCATCAGTGGGGGGACTATCTCCACCGGGGAGCTGTTTTTT. Amino acid sequence: CAISGGTISTGELFF. This chain connects TRBV10-3 to TRBJ2-2; 7 bases align to TRBD2. Trimming took 4 bases from V and 4 from J; bases not matched to a gene: 6. Germline V CDR1 and CDR2: ENHRY, SYGVKD. CDR3 size: 15 residues.

The V and J genes are TRBV10-1 and TRBJ2-7, with a possible D match to TRBD2 (6 bases). The V and J ends lost 3 bases and 2 bases respectively, with 11 bases between them. The CDR3 covers 14 residues. The germline V gene has CDR1 WNHNN and CDR2 SYGVQD (reference sequence). CDR3 residues: CASSDFREPYEQYF. The CDR3 DNA sequence: TGCGCCAGCAGTGACTTTCGGGAGCCCTACGAGCAGTACTTC.

The CDR3 protein is CASRGLAGVGTQYF. Written as DNA, the CDR3 is TGTGCCAGCAGGGGACTAGCGGGAGTTGGTACGCAGTATTTT. The chain has TRBV28 and TRBJ2-3, with 14 bases aligning to TRBD2. V dropped 6 bases and J dropped 8; count of bases not matched to a gene: 4. The CDR3 runs to 14 residues. Germline loops: CDR1 MDHEN, CDR2 SYDVKM.

The CDR3 spells CASSLWADTQYF. The CDR3 nucleotides are TGTGCCAGCAGCTTATGGGCAGATACGCAGTATTTT. The chain combines TRBV7-6 with TRBJ2-3, with no clear D. The CDR3 covers 12 residues. Trimming cost V 2 bases and J 4 bases, with 4 bases left between them. The V gene's germline CDR1 is SGHVS and CDR2 FNYEAQ.

CDR3 loop: CATSDGAGITDTQYF. CDR3 coding DNA: TGTGCCACCAGTGATGGGGCAGGGATCACAGATACGCAGTATTTT. V gene TRBV24-1 combines with J gene TRBJ2-3, with D possibly TRBD1 on 5 matching bases. In germline, CDR1 is KGHDR, CDR2 SFDVKD. This CDR3 has 15 amino acids. V was clipped by 3 bases and J by 2 bases, with 11 bases between them.

The V gene is TRBV5-4, the J gene TRBJ2-3; D possibly corresponds to TRBD2 (6 bases). Germline assignment: CDR1 SGHNT and CDR2 YYREEE (reference sequence). The CDR3 contains 13 residues. Trimming cost V 7 bases and J 2 bases, with 11 bases left between them. CDR3 residues: CASRGGNTDTQYF. The DNA of the CDR3 is TGTGCCAGCCGAGGAGGGAACACAGATACGCAGTATTTT.

This clone was counted a few times. The chain carries TRBV7-9 and TRBJ1-6; D not resolved. CDR3 length: 14 amino acids. V lost 8 bases and J 9 bases, leaving 17 bases between the germline ends. Germline V gene lookup returns CDR1 SEHNR and CDR2 FQNEAQ (reference sequence). The DNA of the CDR3 is TGTGCCAGCGCCGCCCCGGGAGGAAGTTCACCCCTCCACTTT. Its translation is CASAAPGGSSPLHF.

The rearrangement joins TRBV5-8 to TRBJ2-5; D gene ambiguous. Germline V lookup: CDR1 SGHTS, CDR2 YDEGEE. Trimming took 2 bases from V and 4 from J, leaving 6 bases between them. This CDR3 spans 12 amino acids. The CDR3 region is CASSFRRETQYF. In DNA form, the CDR3 reads TGTGCCAGCAGCTTCCGACGAGAGACCCAGTACTTC. Supplemented by reference TRBV5-8 and TRBJ2-5, the full variable domain reads EAGVTQSPTHLIKTRGQQATLRCSPISGHTSVYWYQQALGLGLQFLLWYDEGEERNRGNFPPRFSGRQFPNYSSELNVNALELEDSALYLCASSFRRETQYFGPGTRLLVL.

The chain couples TRBV27 to TRBJ1-5; TRBD1 matches 10 bases. J was trimmed by 5 bases and V by 4 bases; bases with no gene match: 8. Germline V gene sequence: CDR1 MNHEY, CDR2 SMNVEV (reference sequence). This CDR3 is 16 amino acids long. The CDR3 bases are TGTGCCAGCAGTTCCCACACCGGGACAGGGGATCAGCCCCAGCATTTT. It is translated as CASSSHTGTGDQPQHF.

The V and J genes are TRBV6-4 and TRBJ2-1, with 12 bases lining up with TRBD1. V was pared by 7 bases and J by 5 bases, with 3 bases of the junction left unmatched. There are 14 residues in the CDR3. CDR1 and CDR2 (germline): MRHNA, SNTAGT. In nucleotides, the CDR3 is TGTGCCAGCATGCGGGACAGGGGGCACAATGAGCAGTTCTTC. Translating gives CASMRDRGHNEQFF.

The chain joins TRBV5-6 to TRBJ2-1; 7 bases align to TRBD1. CDR3 size: 14 residues. V was clipped by 0 bases and J by 4 bases; unmatched bases: 1. The germline V gene encodes CDR1 SGHDT and CDR2 YYEEEE. CDR3 amino acids: CASSLGTGYNEQFF. DNA of the CDR3: TGTGCCAGCAGCTTGGGGACAGGTTACAATGAGCAGTTCTTC.

The CDR3 coding sequence is TGTGCCACCAGTGAATGGGCTAGCTCTGTGGGCGAGCAGTTCTTC. It encodes CATSEWASSVGEQFF. The chain has TRBV24-1 and TRBJ2-1, with D maybe TRBD2 (5 bases). Germline values: CDR1 KGHDR, CDR2 SFDVKD. V was clipped by 4 bases and J by 10 bases, with 19 bases between them. The length of the CDR3 is 15 residues.

In its sample, this clone was seen once. The junction departs from germline at one end; a sequencing error may be responsible. The CDR3 loop is CASSDFYLYGQYF. CDR3 DNA: TGTGCCAGCAGTGACTTCTATTTGTACGGGCAGTACTTC. The chain couples TRBV6-4 to TRBJ2-7; D is undetermined. The CDR3 is 13 amino acids. CDR1 MRHNA and CDR2 SNTAGT come from the germline V gene.

As for this clone: The same CDR3 can be traced to other DNA sequences in this sample. V usage is TRBV6-5 and J usage is TRBJ1-1; unclear D gene. V lost 6 bases to trimming and J lost 0 bases, with 5 bases between them. CDR3 size: 12 residues. From germline, CDR1 is MNHEY and CDR2 SVGAGI. The DNA of the CDR3 is TGTGCCAGCAGACGGATGAACACTGAAGCTTTCTTT. Its protein product is CASRRMNTEAFF.

V is TRBV4-3 and J is TRBJ1-4; D perhaps matches TRBD1 (5 bases). The CDR3 has 15 amino acids. Trimming left V 0 bases short and J 7 bases short, with 12 bases between. Germline CDR1 is LGHNA and CDR2 is YSLEER. CDR3 in DNA: TGCGCCAGCAGCCAAGACCCCGGGAGGGGTGAAAAACTGTTTTTT. This encodes CASSQDPGRGEKLFF.

The chain combines TRBV4-1 with TRBJ2-5; a possible D gene is TRBD1 (5 bases). The CDR3 length is 14 residues. From germline, CDR1 is MGHRA and CDR2 YSYEKL. Trimming cost V 4 bases and J 4 bases, with 13 bases left between them. DNA of the CDR3: TGCGCCAGCAGCCGAACAGGCGTTCGAGAGACCCAGTACTTC. Its translation: CASSRTGVRETQYF.

The rearrangement uses TRBV9 and TRBJ1-1; D is unclear. The germline V and J ends were trimmed by 0 bases and 0 bases, with 9 bases remaining between them. Germline CDR1 is SGDLS and CDR2 is YYNGEE. The CDR3 length is 15 residues. The CDR3 protein is CASSVEAAMNTEAFF. CDR3 sequence (DNA): TGTGCCAGCAGCGTAGAGGCAGCTATGAACACTGAAGCTTTCTTT.

The chain combines TRBV6-6 with TRBJ1-2, with no clear D. This CDR3 region has 14 residues. Germline CDR1 and CDR2: MNHNY and SVGAGI (reference sequence). The V end was cut by 6 bases, the J end by 8 bases, with 19 bases between. In DNA, the CDR3 is TGTGCCAGCAGCCTGACATCTACACAATTGGGCTACACCTTC. Its translation: CASSLTSTQLGYTF.

This chain links TRBV6-5 with TRBJ2-5; 9 bases line up with TRBD1. The CDR3 extends over 14 amino acids. Germline V gene sequence: CDR1 MNHEY, CDR2 SVGAGI. Losses at the gene ends were 5 bases for V and 2 bases for J; bases not matched to a gene: 3. DNA for the CDR3: TGTGCCAGCAGTACCGGGACAGGGCAAGAGACCCAGTACTTC. Its protein is CASSTGTGQETQYF.

The chain uses TRBV27 and TRBJ1-3; 9 bases map to TRBD1. CDR1 is MNHEY and CDR2 is SMNVEV in the germline V gene (reference sequence). V dropped 6 bases and J dropped 4; count of bases not matched to a gene: 7. There are 15 residues in the CDR3. The CDR3 region is CASRRGTGKGNTIYF. CDR3 bases: TGTGCCAGCAGGCGGGGGACAGGGAAGGGAAACACCATATATTTT.